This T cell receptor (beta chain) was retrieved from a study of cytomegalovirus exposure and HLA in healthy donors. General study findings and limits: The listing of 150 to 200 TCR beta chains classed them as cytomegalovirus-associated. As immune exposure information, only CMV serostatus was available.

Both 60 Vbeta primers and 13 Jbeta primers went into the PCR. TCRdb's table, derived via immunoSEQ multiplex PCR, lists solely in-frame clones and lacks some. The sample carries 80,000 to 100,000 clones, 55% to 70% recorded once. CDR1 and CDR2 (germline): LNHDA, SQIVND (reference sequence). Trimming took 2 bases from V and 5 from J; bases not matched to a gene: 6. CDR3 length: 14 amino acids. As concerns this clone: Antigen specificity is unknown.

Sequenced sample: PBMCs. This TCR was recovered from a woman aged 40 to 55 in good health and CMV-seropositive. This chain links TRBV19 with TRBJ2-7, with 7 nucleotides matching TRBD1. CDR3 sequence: CASSITGTAHEQYF. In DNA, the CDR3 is TGTGCCAGTAGTATAACCGGGACAGCCCACGAGCAGTACTTC. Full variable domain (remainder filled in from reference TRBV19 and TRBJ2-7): DGGITQSPKYLFRKEGQNVTLSCEQNLNHDAMYWYRQDPGQGLRLIYYSQIVNDFQKGDIAEGYSVSREKKESFPLTVTSAQKNPTAFYLCASSITGTAHEQYFGPGTRLTVT.